This entry is about one T cell receptor beta chain. As yet, its antigen is unknown. The study ran its PCR with 60 Vbeta and 13 Jbeta primers. Profiling relied on immunoSEQ multiplex PCR, and the TCRdb table lists in-frame clones only, not all of them. The sample has under 150,000 clones, less than 90% seen once. The germline V and J ends were trimmed by 4 bases and 7 bases, with 12 bases remaining between them. The CDR3 extends over 14 amino acids. Germline lookup yields CDR1 SGHRS and CDR2 YFSETQ. The data derive from a study of cytomegalovirus exposure and HLA in healthy donors. Study background: Of all 400 or so donors who were genotyped, roughly 81% belonged to the Caucasian-associated ancestry cluster. General observations from the study: Reports indicate that TCR beta sequences accurately predicted the HLA-A and HLA-B alleles of most subjects. The authors confirmed in vitro that a few CMV-associated chains were specific for CMV antigens.

This chain joins TRBV5-1 and TRBJ1-6, with TRBD1 as a possible D gene (5 bases). Sequencing input: PBMCs. The clonotype originates from a man aged 35-49 years in good health and CMV-seronegative. The CDR3 is CASSIQGINSPLHF. The CDR3 bases are TGCGCCAGCAGCATTCAGGGTATAAATTCACCCCTCCACTTT.